The 24 T cell receptor beta chains below were found in one sample sequenced in a study of cytomegalovirus exposure and HLA in healthy donors. PCR involved 60 Vbeta and 13 Jbeta primers. Profiled with immunoSEQ multiplex PCR; TCRdb holds only in-frame clones, not every one. This table holds over 95,000 clones, 74% found once. Sequenced: PBMCs. These receptors were obtained from a woman aged 40 to 55 in good health and CMV-seropositive.

The chain recombines TRBV6-5 with TRBJ1-2; D uncertain. The CDR3 extends over 15 amino acids. Trimming left V 0 bases short and J 6 bases short, with 14 bases between. CDR1 and CDR2 from the germline V gene are MNHEY and SVGAGI. The CDR3 DNA is TGTGCCAGCAGTTACTCGATTGCTGGGAGGGATGGCTACACCTTC. It is translated as CASSYSIAGRDGYTF.

This clone was counted between two and nine times. This chain links TRBV30 with TRBJ2-3, with D perhaps TRBD2 (6 bases). There are 13 residues in the CDR3. Germline V gene data show CDR1 as GTSNPN and CDR2 as SVGIG (reference sequence). V was cut by 3 bases and J by 2 bases, with 9 bases left in between. Here the CDR3 DNA reads TGTGCCTGGAGCTCGCGGGACACAGATACGCAGTATTTT. It yields the protein CAWSSRDTDTQYF.

Here the CDR3 reads CASSREGTGGYGYTF. Written as DNA, the CDR3 is TGTGCCAGCAGCCGTGAAGGGACAGGGGGGTATGGCTACACCTTC. V usage is TRBV4-2 and J usage is TRBJ1-2; 11 bases map to TRBD1. Germline CDR1 LGHNA, CDR2 YNFKEQ. The CDR3 is 15 residues long. With V trimmed by 4 bases and J by 5 bases, 6 bases remained unmatched.

Only a few counts were recorded for this clone. The CDR3 DNA sequence: TGCAGCGTTGAAGACGCGGGAGCTACCTACGAGCAGTACTTC. Its translation: CSVEDAGATYEQYF. The rearrangement links TRBV29-1 to TRBJ2-7; 7 nucleotides line up with TRBD2. Germline V gene lookup returns CDR1 SQVTM and CDR2 ANQGSEA. CDR3 length: 14 residues. J lost 2 bases, V lost 0 bases, and 4 bases had no gene match.

This chain connects TRBV7-2 to TRBJ2-7, with 8 bases aligning to TRBD2. In germline, CDR1 is SGHTA, CDR2 FQGNSA. The length of the CDR3 is 14 residues. After removal of 10 bases from V and 6 bases from J, the junction contained 14 bases not matched to a gene. CDR3 protein: CATGPRTSSSEQYF. DNA of the CDR3: TGTGCCACCGGGCCCAGGACTAGCTCTTCCGAGCAGTACTTC.

This sequence joins TRBV7-8 and TRBJ2-7; 8 bases agree with TRBD2. V shed 7 bases and J 5 bases; nucleotides not matched to a gene: 7. The germline V gene has CDR1 SGHVS and CDR2 FQNEAQ. This CDR3 spans 13 amino acids. The CDR3 coding sequence is TGTGCCAGCACTCGACTAGCGATAGACGAGCAGTACTTC. It yields the protein CASTRLAIDEQYF.

DNA for the CDR3: TGTGCCAGCAGTGGTTTGGGCGAAAATCAGCCCCAGCATTTT. Translation: CASSGLGENQPQHF. V gene TRBV6-1 combines with J gene TRBJ1-5; D call uncertain. Between the trimmed V and J ends, which lost 4 bases and 4 bases, there was a span of 11 bases. CDR1 and CDR2 from the germline V gene are MNHNS and SASEGT. The CDR3 runs 14 residues.

This chain uses TRBV5-1 with TRBJ2-5; maybe TRBD1 (6 bases). CDR1 is SGHRS, CDR2 YFSETQ, per germline. The V and J ends lost 1 base and 2 bases respectively, with 9 bases between them. This CDR3 has 14 residues. The CDR3 DNA follows: TGCGCCAGCAGCTTGTTGGGGGCGCAAGAGACCCAGTACTTC. Encoded protein: CASSLLGAQETQYF.

The CDR3 nucleotides are TGTGCCACCCTTACCGAGTACAGGGGGACCGGGGGCTACACCTTC. It encodes CATLTEYRGTGGYTF. The chain couples TRBV6-5 to TRBJ1-2, with 8 bases matching TRBD1. The ends lost 10 bases at V and 8 bases at J; junction bases unmatched: 18. Germline V lookup: CDR1 MNHEY, CDR2 SVGAGI. There are 15 residues in the CDR3.

This clone has only a few counts. The chain links TRBV5-4 to TRBJ1-1; D remains ambiguous. Germline V lookup: CDR1 SGHNT, CDR2 YYREEE (reference sequence). This CDR3 is built from 14 residues. Trimming removed 2 bases from V and 1 base from J, with 9 bases in between. The CDR3 DNA sequence: TGTGCCAGCAGCTTCTACAGTGGGAACACTGAAGCTTTCTTT. Residues: CASSFYSGNTEAFF.

The chain has TRBV7-9 and TRBJ2-5; 9 bases map to TRBD2. V was clipped by 6 bases and J by 4 bases; unmatched bases: 6. The CDR3 consists of 14 residues. Germline CDR1 SEHNR, CDR2 FQNEAQ (reference sequence). CDR3 bases: TGTGCCAGCAGGCAGACTAGCGGAACAGAGACCCAGTACTTC. Translating it yields CASRQTSGTETQYF.

This clone was seen only a few times. V is TRBV28 and J is TRBJ2-7; 8 nucleotides match TRBD2. Germline CDR1 MDHEN, CDR2 SYDVKM. The junction had 8 bases not matched to a gene; V was cut back by 5 bases and J by 2 bases. The CDR3 sequence is 15 residues long. The CDR3 sequence is CASSTSSGPAYEQYF. As DNA, the CDR3 is TGTGCCAGCAGTACCTCTAGCGGGCCGGCCTACGAGCAGTACTTC.

The J gene is TRBJ2-7, the V gene TRBV18; TRBD1 matches at 8 bases. The junction had 3 bases not matched to a gene; V was cut back by 2 bases and J by 3 bases. Germline values: CDR1 KGHSH, CDR2 LQKENI. CDR3 length equals 14 residues. The CDR3 DNA sequence: TGTGCCAGCTCACCAGGGACAGGCCTCTACGAGCAGTACTTC. As protein: CASSPGTGLYEQYF.

The gene calls are TRBV4-2 and TRBJ1-1, with D tentatively TRBD1 (6 bases). The ends were cut back, 0 bases at V and 4 bases at J, with 15 bases in the middle. CDR1 is LGHNA and CDR2 is YNFKEQ in the germline V gene. The CDR3 is 16 amino acids. CDR3 bases: TGTGCCAGCAGCCAAGATCGGGGGGGCGCGGTCACTGAAGCTTTCTTT. Translating gives CASSQDRGGAVTEAFF.

The CDR3 DNA reads TGTGCCAGCAGTTACGAAAGCGAGACCCAGTACTTC. Protein: CASSYESETQYF. The V gene is TRBV6-6, the J gene TRBJ2-5; D not certain. V lost 2 bases and J lost 5, with 6 bases in between. CDR3 length: 12 residues. Germline values: CDR1 MNHNY, CDR2 SVGAGI (reference sequence).

This clone was recorded a few times. The gene calls are TRBV2 and TRBJ2-7; possibly TRBD1 for D (6 bases). The length of the CDR3 is 15 residues. V lost 4 bases and J 0 bases, leaving 13 bases between the germline ends. Germline V gene sequence: CDR1 SNHLY, CDR2 FYNNEI. CDR3 residues: CASSVDRRTSYEQYF. CDR3 sequence (DNA): TGTGCCAGCAGTGTTGACAGGCGCACCTCCTACGAGCAGTACTTC. The full variable domain, with the rest looked up from reference TRBV2 and TRBJ2-7, is EPEVTQTPSHQVTQMGQEVILRCVPISNHLYFYWYRQILGQKVEFLVSFYNNEISEKSEIFDDQFSVERPDGSNFTLKIRSTKLEDSAMYFCASSVDRRTSYEQYFGPGTRLTVT.

Comment on this clone: Additional DNA sequences in this sample encode the identical CDR3. This sequence joins TRBV9 and TRBJ2-2; 8 bases align to TRBD1. This CDR3 region has 15 residues. With V trimmed by 2 bases and J by 1 base, 1 base remained unmatched. The V gene's germline CDR1 is SGDLS and CDR2 YYNGEE. CDR3 region: CASSVGTGNTGELFF. In DNA, the CDR3 is TGTGCCAGCAGCGTGGGGACAGGGAACACCGGGGAGCTGTTTTTT.

This clone was picked up a small number of times. The genes are TRBV4-2 and TRBJ1-4; 9 nucleotides align to TRBD1. The CDR3 loop spans 16 amino acids. CDR1 is LGHNA and CDR2 is YNFKEQ in the germline V gene. The junction had 10 bases not matched to a gene; V was cut back by 4 bases and J by 7 bases. The CDR3 region is CASSREGDRVGEKLFF. In DNA form, the CDR3 reads TGTGCCAGCAGCCGAGAAGGGGACAGGGTTGGTGAAAAACTGTTTTTT.

The genes are TRBV6-5 and TRBJ2-7; TRBD2 aligns across 7 bases. The germline gives CDR1 MNHEY, CDR2 SVGAGI. CDR3 length: 14 residues. With V trimmed by 8 bases and J by 2 bases, 9 bases remained unmatched. The CDR3 region has the DNA TGTGCCAGCTCTGAGGGAGGGTCCCCCTACGAGCAGTACTTC. This translates into CASSEGGSPYEQYF.

V gene TRBV4-1 combines with J gene TRBJ1-5; D gene ambiguous. The V and J ends lost 0 bases and 5 bases respectively, with 8 bases between them. Germline lookup yields CDR1 MGHRA and CDR2 YSYEKL. This CDR3 has 14 residues. CDR3 sequence reads: CASSQEEVHQPQHF. CDR3 DNA: TGCGCCAGCAGCCAAGAGGAGGTTCATCAGCCCCAGCATTTT.

This clone was counted a single time. The genes are TRBV19 and TRBJ1-1, with 8 bases fitting TRBD1. Germline CDR1 and CDR2: LNHDA and SQIVND (reference sequence). The CDR3 sequence is 12 residues long. Trimming cost V 3 bases and J 11 bases; bases outside gene matches: 5. CDR3 amino acids: CASSIATGEAFF. The DNA of the CDR3 is TGTGCCAGTAGTATCGCGACAGGGGAGGCTTTCTTT. The full variable domain, in which reference TRBV19 and TRBJ1-1 provide the parts outside the CDR3, is DGGITQSPKYLFRKEGQNVTLSCEQNLNHDAMYWYRQDPGQGLRLIYYSQIVNDFQKGDIAEGYSVSREKKESFPLTVTSAQKNPTAFYLCASSIATGEAFFGQGTRLTVV.

In nucleotides, the CDR3 is TGTGCCAGTAGTCCTCACGGGACACTCTCCTACAATGAGCAGTTCTTC. Translating it yields CASSPHGTLSYNEQFF. The V and J genes are TRBV19 and TRBJ2-1; maybe TRBD1 (6 bases). V lost 5 bases to trimming and J lost 0 bases, with 14 bases between them. The CDR3 consists of 16 residues. Germline values: CDR1 LNHDA, CDR2 SQIVND (reference sequence).

This clone appeared a single time. The J gene is TRBJ2-1, the V gene TRBV7-9; D is perhaps TRBD1 (6 bases). The germline V gene has CDR1 SEHNR and CDR2 FQNEAQ (reference sequence). Trimming took 5 bases from V and 6 from J, leaving 11 bases between them. The length of the CDR3 is 13 residues. The CDR3 is CASSVGTFNEQFF. For the CDR3, the DNA is TGTGCCAGCAGCGTTGGGACATTCAATGAGCAGTTCTTC.

V usage is TRBV6-4 and J usage is TRBJ1-1, with D tentatively TRBD1 (5 bases). Germline-derived CDR1 and CDR2 are MRHNA and SNTAGT. With 6 bases removed from V and 1 base from J, the gap between germline ends came to 9 bases. The CDR3 extends over 13 amino acids. The CDR3 sequence is CASSSRENTEAFF. CDR3 in DNA: TGTGCCAGCAGCTCCAGGGAGAACACTGAAGCTTTCTTT.